This T cell receptor beta chain was obtained from a study of blood T cells in healthy people across ages. Isolation per sample recovered at least 7 million PBMCs. The use of a sample-barcoded 5' primer and a J-beta primer mix characterized a second PCR of roughly 6 to 11 cycles. Every cDNA was tagged by a template-switch adaptor with 12 random nucleotides. Each CDR3 protein is one row after TCRdb ran MiXCR on the 5' RACE reads. The sample lists approximately 820,000 distinct CDR3 sequences, about 42% seen once, with roughly 18% in the top ten. Concerning this clonotype itself: The junction departs from germline at one end; a sequencing error may be responsible.

Germline V gene lookup returns CDR1 DFQATT and CDR2 SNEGSKA (reference sequence). The CDR3 length is 14 residues. The origin of this receptor is a man between 60 and 75 years old in good health. Sequencing was carried out using blood. The V and J genes are TRBV20-1 and TRBJ2-4; possible D gene TRBD2, 5 bases. Here the CDR3 reads CSAALELAENIQYF. CDR3 DNA sequence: TGCAGTGCGGCTCTAGAGCTAGCCGAAAACATTCAGTACTTC.